This TCR beta chain comes out of a study of shared clonotypes between healthy human individuals. At the level of the study: The plates for each donor numbered three CD4 naive, three CD4 memory, two CD8 naive and one CD8 memory. The study, taken as a whole, reports: Compared with memory subsets, naive subsets generally had larger estimated richness.

J lost 0 bases, V lost 1 base, and 1 base had no gene match. The CDR3 has 15 residues. CDR1 is SGHRS and CDR2 is YFSETQ in the germline V gene. From CD4+ cells came CD45RA+ naive and CD45RA-negative memory subsets. As for this clone: Antigen unknown. Other DNA sequences in the same sample also yield this CDR3.

Original processing methods: Filtering differed, since immunoSEQ gave only junction sequences and no quality scores. TCRdb's table, derived via immunoSEQ multiplex PCR, lists solely in-frame clones and lacks some. V, J and clone size reflect that table, while D and trimming were determined from the DNA. The sample yields 1.4 million or so clones, 98% to 99% seen once. The TCR comes from a man aged 25-40 years in good health. Sequenced input: naive CD4+ T cells sorted from blood. Subset described: CD45RA+ positively selected. V gene TRBV5-1 combines with J gene TRBJ2-1; 7 bases fit TRBD1. DNA of the CDR3: TGCGCCAGCAGCTTGCGGGACAGCTCCTACAATGAGCAGTTCTTC. It codes for CASSLRDSSYNEQFF.